Listed below are T cell receptor beta chains from one sample, sequenced in a study of vaccination effects on CD4 cells after COVID-19. The repertoire was sequenced with immunoSEQ multiplex PCR; TCRdb's copy has only in-frame clones and lacks some. Here the sample spans around 69,000 clones, 74% being singletons. No antigen is known for these receptors. Material: CD4+ T cells from PBMCs cultured with HCoV-229E spike peptides, obtained after COVID-19 vaccination. The receptors were sampled from a human donor who received a COVID-19 vaccine. Both conserved end residues are trimmed from each CDR3. Expanded clones get a size class; other rows say once, few or many, or leave the size out.

NA	TRBV6-2/TRBV6-3	TRBJ1-1	ASSDWGVGTEAF
NA	TRBV28	TRBJ1-2	ASSLDTRRNYGYT
NA	TRBV7-8	TRBJ1-3	ASSLLTGLISGNTIY
NA	TRBV6-2/TRBV6-3	TRBJ1-2	ASSLEGRLYGYT
once	TRBV7-2	TRBJ1-2	ASSPRQGMGGYT
NA	TRBV6-4	TRBJ2-3	ASSPGTPDTQY
NA	TRBV24-1	TRBJ1-2	ATSDAGVGQGFPTYGYT
NA	TRBV9	TRBJ2-3	ASSVASNTDTQY
NA	TRBV12-5	TRBJ2-2	ASGAARTGELF
few	TRBV7-2	TRBJ2-1	ASSLERAPYNEQF
NA	TRBV6-5	TRBJ1-1	ASSYSTLNTEAF
NA	TRBV7-2	TRBJ1-1	ASSSNTQSEAF
once	TRBV28	TRBJ2-1	ASQSGLSSYNEQF
NA	TRBV11-2	TRBJ1-2	ASSPGGDYGYT
NA	TRBV6-5	TRBJ1-1	ASARQGYYEAF
NA	TRBV9	TRBJ2-2	ASSVGVGPGELF
NA	TRBV12-3/TRBV12-4	TRBJ2-5	ASSTGQGETQY
NA	TRBV5-1	TRBJ1-2	ASSPMTSNYGYT
NA	TRBV6-5	TRBJ1-4	ATRGGEKLF
NA	TRBV7-3	TRBJ1-6	ASSLKGPLSVPNSPLH
NA	TRBV5-1	TRBJ2-3	ASSTQGGGTDTQY
NA	TRBV9	TRBJ2-3	ASSARGRGDTQY
NA	TRBV19	TRBJ2-5	ASSPWDNQETQY
NA	TRBV19	TRBJ1-4	ASSIHRGDEKLF
NA	TRBV7-2	TRBJ2-2	ASSLPGVGKLF
NA	TRBV7-3	TRBJ2-5	ASSLTAGPLVETQY
NA	TRBV12-3/TRBV12-4	TRBJ1-1	ASRSGYTEAF
NA	TRBV7-3	TRBJ1-1	ASSLEGARTEAF
NA	TRBV29-1	TRBJ1-2	SVYSGDGYT
NA	TRBV25-1	TRBJ1-2	ASSQGGADLYGYT
NA	TRBV15	TRBJ1-4	ATSITGELF
NA	TRBV11-2	TRBJ2-1	ASSLGGGVNEQF
NA	TRBV3-1/TRBV3-2	TRBJ2-3	ASSSGTSGGAADTQY
NA	TRBV6-5	TRBJ2-3	ASRDRGGSTDTQY
NA	TRBV6-5	TRBJ2-3	ASSYSNPDTQY
few	TRBV27	TRBJ2-2	ASSLSSVGELF
NA	TRBV28	TRBJ2-3	ASNPGGAGGADTQY
NA	TRBV5-8	TRBJ2-1	ASPSLGKGNNEQF
NA	TRBV18	TRBJ1-1	ASSPDTYTEAF
NA	TRBV6-5	TRBJ1-6	ASSYSEGPYNSPLH
NA	TRBV7-2	TRBJ2-1	ASSLGGGAGVYNEQF
NA	TRBV7-2	TRBJ2-1	ASSFSGGNEQF
NA	TRBV6-5	TRBJ2-3	ASSKQGAKTDTQY